A single sample is the source of the 22 T cell receptor beta chains below, sequenced in a study of cytomegalovirus exposure and HLA in healthy donors. PCR primers comprised 60 Vbeta and 13 Jbeta primers. Repertoires were generated with immunoSEQ multiplex PCR, while TCRdb's copy carries only in-frame clones and drops some. In the table there are under 200,000 clones, 70% to 90% of which are singletons. Sequenced sample: PBMCs. These receptors were obtained from a man aged 18 to 35 in good health and CMV-seropositive.

In DNA, the CDR3 is TGTGCCAGCAGCTTGGTCCAGGGTTCTCAGGGAGATACGCAGTATTTT. Translated, it gives CASSLVQGSQGDTQYF. V is TRBV5-4 and J is TRBJ2-3; tentatively, D is TRBD1 (5 bases). The CDR3 has 16 residues. Trimming shortened V by 0 bases and J by 5 bases, and 16 bases separated the two germline ends. Germline loops: CDR1 SGHNT, CDR2 YYREEE (reference sequence).

V gene TRBV30 combines with J gene TRBJ1-6; D remains ambiguous. Germline V gene data show CDR1 as GTSNPN and CDR2 as SVGIG (reference sequence). Trimming stripped 0 bases from V and 4 bases from J, with 4 bases between. The CDR3 loop spans 13 amino acids. The CDR3 here is CAWSVNYNSPLHF. DNA of the CDR3: TGTGCCTGGAGTGTCAATTATAATTCACCCCTCCACTTT.

The V call is TRBV9, the J call TRBJ1-3, with D perhaps TRBD1 (5 bases). This CDR3 spans 16 amino acids. Germline V CDR1 and CDR2: SGDLS, YYNGEE. Trimming cost V 4 bases and J 4 bases, with 18 bases left between them. The CDR3, as DNA: TGTGCCAGCAGCCCTCCTGGGTCACAGGAGGGAAACACCATATATTTT. Its protein product is CASSPPGSQEGNTIYF. Full variable domain (outside the CDR3, taken from reference TRBV9 and TRBJ1-3): DSGVTQTPKHLITATGQRVTLRCSPRSGDLSVYWYQQSLDQGLQFLIQYYNGEERAKGNILERFSAQQFPDLHSELNLSSLELGDSALYFCASSPPGSQEGNTIYFGEGSWLTVV.

The genes are TRBV4-1 and TRBJ2-1; 7 positions match TRBD1. The V segment lost 0 bases and the J segment 4 bases; nucleotides outside the gene matches: 12. Per the germline V gene, CDR1 is MGHRA and CDR2 is YSYEKL. The CDR3 length is 18 residues. The CDR3 sequence is CASSQDPTGVWPYNEQFF. The CDR3 coding sequence is TGCGCCAGCAGCCAAGATCCCACAGGGGTTTGGCCATACAATGAGCAGTTCTTC.

The chain recombines TRBV27 with TRBJ1-5, with D unresolved. CDR3 length equals 14 residues. The germline CDR1 and CDR2 sequences are MNHEY and SMNVEV (reference sequence). Trimming removed 2 bases at V and 7 bases at J, with 12 bases between. As DNA, the CDR3 is TGTGCCAGCAGTTTACAACGGGATGGGCAGCCCCAGCATTTT. This gives the protein CASSLQRDGQPQHF.

The rearrangement links TRBV7-3 to TRBJ1-2; 8 bases agree with TRBD1. The junction had 11 bases not matched to a gene; V was cut back by 1 base and J by 4 bases. The germline CDR1 and CDR2 sequences are SGHTA and FQGTGA. The CDR3 has 17 residues. The CDR3 nucleotides read TGTGCCAGCAGCTTAATTGGCAGGGGGCGCGATGGCTATGGCTACACCTTC. As protein: CASSLIGRGRDGYGYTF.

The chain combines TRBV5-1 with TRBJ2-3; D not certain. The germline gives CDR1 SGHRS, CDR2 YFSETQ. V was shortened by 0 bases and J by 4 bases, with 6 bases between the two germline ends. The CDR3 loop spans 13 amino acids. The CDR3 sequence is CASSLGDPDTQYF. In DNA form, the CDR3 reads TGCGCCAGCAGCTTGGGAGATCCAGATACGCAGTATTTT.

The chain joins TRBV9 to TRBJ2-5; 11 bases line up with TRBD2. The germline V gene has CDR1 SGDLS and CDR2 YYNGEE. V shed 6 bases and J 0 bases; nucleotides not matched to a gene: 1. The CDR3 loop spans 14 amino acids. CDR3: CASTSGGHQETQYF. In nucleotides, the CDR3 is TGTGCCAGCACTAGCGGGGGGCACCAAGAGACCCAGTACTTC.

The V gene is TRBV6-5, the J gene TRBJ2-3, with TRBD2 matching 10 bases. The germline gives CDR1 MNHEY, CDR2 SVGAGI. The junction had 8 bases not matched to a gene; V was cut back by 6 bases and J by 5 bases. The CDR3 is 15 amino acids. CDR3 nucleotide sequence: TGTGCCAGCAGCATTAGCGGGGGGCCAGGAGATACGCAGTATTTT. Its protein is CASSISGGPGDTQYF.

The V and J genes are TRBV6-1 and TRBJ1-5; D might be TRBD1 (6 bases). The CDR3 is made up of 15 amino acids. CDR1 is MNHNS and CDR2 is SASEGT in the germline V gene. Deletions cut 0 bases from V and 6 bases from J, with 12 bases between. CDR3 DNA sequence: TGTGCCAGCAGTGAAGCGGCGGGGGGCGGTCAGCCCCAGCATTTT. Its translation: CASSEAAGGGQPQHF.

This clone came up once. The CDR3 DNA sequence: TGCGCCAGCAGCCCGGGACAGCTAAATCAGCCCCAGCATTTT. Translating gives CASSPGQLNQPQHF. This chain connects TRBV5-1 to TRBJ1-5, with TRBD1 identical over 7 bases. Germline V CDR1 and CDR2: SGHRS, YFSETQ. This CDR3 region has 14 residues. After removal of 4 bases from V and 4 bases from J, the junction contained 5 bases not matched to a gene.

V gene TRBV7-9 combines with J gene TRBJ2-5; D remains ambiguous. V lost 1 base and J lost 9, with 12 bases in between. Germline V gene data show CDR1 as SEHNR and CDR2 as FQNEAQ (reference sequence). CDR3 length: 13 amino acids. CDR3 in amino acids: CASSLGAVGAQYF. CDR3 DNA: TGTGCCAGCAGCTTAGGGGCCGTCGGCGCCCAGTACTTC.

The chain employs TRBV10-1 and TRBJ1-1, with D maybe TRBD1 (5 bases). Germline CDR1 is WNHNN and CDR2 is SYGVQD (reference sequence). CDR3 length equals 14 residues. Trimming took off 2 bases at V and 5 bases at J, with 12 bases between the two ends. CDR3 sequence: CASSEGRVRTEAFF. CDR3 bases: TGCGCCAGCAGTGAGGGCAGGGTGAGGACTGAAGCTTTCTTT.

V usage is TRBV15 and J usage is TRBJ1-4, with 8 bases fitting TRBD1. Per germline, CDR1 LNHNV and CDR2 YYDKDF (reference sequence). The CDR3 is 15 residues long. V shed 3 bases, J shed 8 bases, and the junction held 8 bases outside the gene matches. The CDR3 bases are TGTGCCACCAGCAGCGAGCGGACAGGGAACGAAAAACTGTTTTTT. This codes for CATSSERTGNEKLFF.

The J gene is TRBJ2-3, the V gene TRBV10-3, with 9 bases fitting TRBD1. This CDR3 is 17 amino acids long. The V and J ends lost 10 bases and 3 bases, in that order; junction bases with no gene match: 17. The germline V gene has CDR1 ENHRY and CDR2 SYGVKD. The CDR3 protein is CATSPFSGQGLTDTQYF. The CDR3 coding sequence is TGTGCCACTTCACCATTTTCGGGACAGGGTCTAACAGATACGCAGTATTTT.

For this clone: One end of the junction is discordant with germline, which a read error may explain. This rearrangement joins TRBV4-3 to TRBJ1-3; tentatively, D is TRBD1 (6 bases). CDR3 length: 16 amino acids. Germline loops: CDR1 LGHNA, CDR2 YSLEER. CDR3: CASSQDFDGQGRAGMF. The CDR3 bases are TGCGCCAGCAGCCAAGATTTTGATGGGCAGGGGCGAGCAGGGATGTTT.

Only one count was recorded for this clone. V usage is TRBV9 and J usage is TRBJ2-7, with 10 bases that match TRBD1. Germline V gene sequence: CDR1 SGDLS, CDR2 YYNGEE. This CDR3 contains 15 residues. Trimming at V came to 2 bases and at J to 3 bases, leaving 5 bases not matched to a gene. The chain's CDR3 is CASSVGQGRNYEQYF. In DNA form, the CDR3 reads TGTGCCAGCAGCGTGGGACAGGGGAGGAACTACGAGCAGTACTTC. The full variable domain, with the rest looked up from reference TRBV9 and TRBJ2-7, is DSGVTQTPKHLITATGQRVTLRCSPRSGDLSVYWYQQSLDQGLQFLIQYYNGEERAKGNILERFSAQQFPDLHSELNLSSLELGDSALYFCASSVGQGRNYEQYFGPGTRLTVT.

This chain uses TRBV5-5 with TRBJ2-3; no firm D call. With 1 base removed from V and 3 bases from J, the gap between germline ends came to 3 bases. The germline gives CDR1 SGHKS, CDR2 YYEKEE (reference sequence). The CDR3 length is 12 residues. The CDR3 is CASSLTTDTQYF. The DNA for the CDR3 is TGTGCCAGCAGCTTGACTACAGATACGCAGTATTTT.

The CDR3 nucleotides read TGTGCCAGCAGGTCCGGGACAGCCTCCTACGAGCAGTACTTC. Protein sequence: CASRSGTASYEQYF. This chain connects TRBV7-2 to TRBJ2-7, with 7 bases identical to TRBD1. CDR3 length: 14 residues. After removal of 6 bases from V and 0 bases from J, the junction contained 5 bases not matched to a gene. Per the germline V gene, CDR1 is SGHTA and CDR2 is FQGNSA. The full variable domain, rest sourced from reference TRBV7-2 and TRBJ2-7, is GAGVSQSPSNKVTEKGKDVELRCDPISGHTALYWYRQSLGQGLEFLIYFQGNSAPDKSGLPSDRFSAERTGGSVSTLTIQRTQQEDSAVYLCASRSGTASYEQYFGPGTRLTVT.

V gene TRBV7-3 combines with J gene TRBJ2-7, with TRBD1 as a possible D gene (6 bases). The V end lost 1 base, the J end lost 7 bases, and 17 bases lay between the germline ends. The CDR3 covers 15 residues. The germline gives CDR1 SGHTA, CDR2 FQGTGA. This CDR3 reads CASSLRGGQAEEQYF. As DNA, the CDR3 is TGTGCCAGCAGCTTAAGAGGGGGACAAGCAGAAGAGCAGTACTTC.

The chain employs TRBV7-9 and TRBJ1-2; 8 bases align to TRBD1. Trimming removed 5 bases from V and 6 bases from J; junction bases left unmatched: 8. The CDR3 loop spans 14 amino acids. The germline V gene has CDR1 SEHNR and CDR2 FQNEAQ (reference sequence). Here the CDR3 DNA reads TGTGCCAGCAGCCGAAGACAGGGGCCGGATGGCTACACCTTC. This sequence encodes CASSRRQGPDGYTF.

The chain recombines TRBV10-3 with TRBJ2-1; D might be TRBD2 (5 bases). The CDR3 covers 16 residues. The V and J ends lost 10 bases and 0 bases respectively, with 19 bases between them. Germline CDR1 ENHRY, CDR2 SYGVKD. The CDR3 sequence: CASQRELGSSYNEQFF. The CDR3 coding sequence is TGTGCCAGCCAGAGGGAACTAGGCAGCTCCTACAATGAGCAGTTCTTC.